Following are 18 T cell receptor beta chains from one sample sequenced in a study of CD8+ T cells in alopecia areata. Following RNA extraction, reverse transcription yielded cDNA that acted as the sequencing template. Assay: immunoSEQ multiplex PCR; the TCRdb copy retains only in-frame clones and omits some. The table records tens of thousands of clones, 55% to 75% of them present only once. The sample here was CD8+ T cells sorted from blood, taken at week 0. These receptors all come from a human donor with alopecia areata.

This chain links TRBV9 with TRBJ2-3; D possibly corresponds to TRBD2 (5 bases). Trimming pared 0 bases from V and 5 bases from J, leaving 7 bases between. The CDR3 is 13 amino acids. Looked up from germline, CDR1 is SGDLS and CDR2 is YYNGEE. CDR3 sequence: CASSVVEGDTQYF. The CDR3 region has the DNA TGTGCCAGCAGCGTAGTTGAGGGAGATACGCAGTATTTT.

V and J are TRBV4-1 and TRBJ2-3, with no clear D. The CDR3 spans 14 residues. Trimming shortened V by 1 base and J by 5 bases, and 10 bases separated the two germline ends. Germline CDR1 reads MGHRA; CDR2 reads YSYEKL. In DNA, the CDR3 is TGCGCCAGCAGCCAAGCGGTCTCGGTAGATACGCAGTATTTT. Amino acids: CASSQAVSVDTQYF.

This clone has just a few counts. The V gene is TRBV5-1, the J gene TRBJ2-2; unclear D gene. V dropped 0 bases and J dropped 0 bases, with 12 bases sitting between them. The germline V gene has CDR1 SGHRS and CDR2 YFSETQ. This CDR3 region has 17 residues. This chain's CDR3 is CASSLVELGPNTGELFF. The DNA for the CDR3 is TGCGCCAGCAGCTTGGTGGAGCTAGGGCCGAACACCGGGGAGCTGTTTTTT.

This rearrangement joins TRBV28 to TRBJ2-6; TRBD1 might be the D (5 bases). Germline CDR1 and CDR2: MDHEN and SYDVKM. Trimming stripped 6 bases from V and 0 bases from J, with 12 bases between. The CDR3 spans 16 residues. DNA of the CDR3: TGTGCCAGCAGCCTGAACCAGGGCTCTGGGGCCAACGTCCTGACTTTC. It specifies CASSLNQGSGANVLTF.

For the CDR3, the DNA is TGCAGCGTCAAACAAGGGACTAGCGGGATCCTCTACGAGCAGTACTTC. The encoded protein is CSVKQGTSGILYEQYF. The J gene is TRBJ2-7, the V gene TRBV29-1, with 13 bases that match TRBD2. CDR1 SQVTM and CDR2 ANQGSEA come from the germline V gene. V shed 6 bases and J 3 bases; nucleotides not matched to a gene: 11. The CDR3 is made up of 16 amino acids.

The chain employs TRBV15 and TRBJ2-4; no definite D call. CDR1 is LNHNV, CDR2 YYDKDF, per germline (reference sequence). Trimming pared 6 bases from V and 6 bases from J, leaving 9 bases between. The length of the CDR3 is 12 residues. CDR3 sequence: CATRTDGNIQYF. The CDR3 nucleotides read TGTGCCACCAGAACTGATGGAAACATTCAGTACTTC.

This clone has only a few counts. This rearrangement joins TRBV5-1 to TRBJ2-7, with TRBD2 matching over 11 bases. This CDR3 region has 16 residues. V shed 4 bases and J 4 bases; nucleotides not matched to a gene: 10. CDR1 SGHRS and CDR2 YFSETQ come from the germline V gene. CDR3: CASSGDLTSGDYEQYF. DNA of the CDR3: TGCGCCAGCAGCGGCGACCTGACTAGCGGGGATTACGAGCAGTACTTC.

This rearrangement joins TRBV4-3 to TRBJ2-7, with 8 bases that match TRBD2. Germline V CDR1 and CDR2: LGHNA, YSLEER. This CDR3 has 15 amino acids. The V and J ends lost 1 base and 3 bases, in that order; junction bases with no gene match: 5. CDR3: CASSQGRTSIYEQYF. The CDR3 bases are TGCGCCAGCAGCCAAGGAAGGACTAGCATCTACGAGCAGTACTTC.

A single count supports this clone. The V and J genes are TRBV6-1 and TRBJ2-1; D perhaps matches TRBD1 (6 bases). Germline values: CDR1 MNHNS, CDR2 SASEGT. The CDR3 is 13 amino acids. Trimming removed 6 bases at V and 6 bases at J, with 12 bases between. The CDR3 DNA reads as TGTGCCAGCAGGGACACAGGGATCAATGAGCAGTTCTTC. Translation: CASRDTGINEQFF.

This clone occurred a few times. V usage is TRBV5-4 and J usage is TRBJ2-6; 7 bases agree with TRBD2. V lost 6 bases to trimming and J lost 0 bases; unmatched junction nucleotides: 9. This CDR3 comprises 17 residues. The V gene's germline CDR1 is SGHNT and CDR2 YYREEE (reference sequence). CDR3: CASTLADSHSGANVLTF. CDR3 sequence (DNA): TGTGCCAGCACCCTAGCGGACTCTCACTCTGGGGCCAACGTCCTGACTTTC. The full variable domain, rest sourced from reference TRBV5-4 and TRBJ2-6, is ETGVTQSPTHLIKTRGQQVTLRCSSQSGHNTVSWYQQALGQGPQFIFQYYREEENGRGNFPPRFSGLQFPNYSSELNVNALELDDSALYLCASTLADSHSGANVLTFGAGSRLTVL.

The CDR3 reads CSVEERQGNYGYTF. CDR3 nucleotides: TGCAGCGTTGAAGAGCGACAGGGTAACTATGGCTACACCTTC. The gene calls are TRBV29-1 and TRBJ1-2, with TRBD1 matching 7 bases. Looked up from germline, CDR1 is SQVTM and CDR2 is ANQGSEA. Trimming cost V 0 bases and J 1 base; bases outside gene matches: 2. This CDR3 region has 14 residues.

The CDR3 region has the DNA TGTGCCAGCAGTTACTACGACAGGAGCTCCTACGAGCAGTACTTC. Its protein is CASSYYDRSSYEQYF. The chain uses TRBV6-5 and TRBJ2-7; perhaps TRBD1 as D (6 bases). The V end lost 1 base, the J end lost 0 bases, and 10 bases lay between the germline ends. This CDR3 is 15 amino acids long. Germline V gives CDR1 MNHEY, CDR2 SVGAGI.

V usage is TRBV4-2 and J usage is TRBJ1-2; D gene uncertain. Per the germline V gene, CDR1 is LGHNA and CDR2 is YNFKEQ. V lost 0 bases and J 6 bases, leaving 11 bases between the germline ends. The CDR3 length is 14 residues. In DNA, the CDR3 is TGTGCCAGCAGCCAAGATCGTGGGGATAATGGCTACACCTTC. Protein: CASSQDRGDNGYTF.

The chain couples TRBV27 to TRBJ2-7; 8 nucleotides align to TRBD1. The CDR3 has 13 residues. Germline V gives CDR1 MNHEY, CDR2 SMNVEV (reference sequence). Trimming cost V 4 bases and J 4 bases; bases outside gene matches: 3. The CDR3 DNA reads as TGTGCCAGCAGTTACGACAGGGGATACGAGCAGTACTTC. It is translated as CASSYDRGYEQYF.

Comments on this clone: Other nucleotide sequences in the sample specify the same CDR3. The CDR3 spells CASSPGTSGGSGELFF. CDR3 bases: TGTGCCAGCAGTCCGGGGACTAGCGGGGGAAGCGGGGAGCTGTTTTTT. The chain carries TRBV27 and TRBJ2-2; 14 bases map to TRBD2. V dropped 5 bases and J dropped 7; count of bases not matched to a gene: 6. Germline lookup yields CDR1 MNHEY and CDR2 SMNVEV (reference sequence). The CDR3 consists of 16 residues.

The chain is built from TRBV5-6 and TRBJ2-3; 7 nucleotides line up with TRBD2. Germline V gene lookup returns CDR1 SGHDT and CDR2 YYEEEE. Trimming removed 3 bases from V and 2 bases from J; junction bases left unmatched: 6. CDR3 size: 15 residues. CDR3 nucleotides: TGTGCCAGCAGCTCAAGCGGGATCCTCACAGATACGCAGTATTTT. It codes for CASSSSGILTDTQYF.

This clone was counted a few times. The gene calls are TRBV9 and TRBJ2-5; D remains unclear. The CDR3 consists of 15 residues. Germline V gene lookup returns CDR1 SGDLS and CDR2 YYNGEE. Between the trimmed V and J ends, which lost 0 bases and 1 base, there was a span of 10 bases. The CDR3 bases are TGTGCCAGCAGCGTAGTCCACGGACCCCAAGAGACCCAGTACTTC. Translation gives CASSVVHGPQETQYF. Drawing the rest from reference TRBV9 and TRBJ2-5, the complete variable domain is DSGVTQTPKHLITATGQRVTLRCSPRSGDLSVYWYQQSLDQGLQFLIQYYNGEERAKGNILERFSAQQFPDLHSELNLSSLELGDSALYFCASSVVHGPQETQYFGPGTRLLVL.

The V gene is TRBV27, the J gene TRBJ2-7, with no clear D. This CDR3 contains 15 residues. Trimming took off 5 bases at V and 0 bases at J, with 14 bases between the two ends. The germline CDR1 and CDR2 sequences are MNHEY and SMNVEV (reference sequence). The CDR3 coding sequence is TGTGCCAGCAGTCCCGGACCGTCAAGCTCCTACGAGCAGTACTTC. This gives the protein CASSPGPSSSYEQYF.